One sample yielded the 8 T cell receptor beta chains listed below, sequenced in a study of blood T cell repertoires in COVID-19. Repertoires were generated with immunoSEQ multiplex PCR, while TCRdb's copy carries only in-frame clones and drops some. The sample includes 240,000 or so clones, around 90% of them seen just once. Source material: peripheral blood. The receptors stem from a man aged 55 to 70 who had recovered from COVID-19.

Only one count was recorded for this clone. V gene TRBV7-9 combines with J gene TRBJ2-1, with 8 bases that match TRBD1. Trimming took 5 bases from V and 7 from J; bases not matched to a gene: 16. There are 17 residues in the CDR3. Germline V gene data show CDR1 as SEHNR and CDR2 as FQNEAQ (reference sequence). The CDR3 is CASSLGGATGVRNEQFF. The CDR3 bases are TGTGCCAGCAGCCTGGGGGGCGCGACAGGGGTTCGGAATGAGCAGTTCTTC.

V gene TRBV18 combines with J gene TRBJ1-4; D gene unclear. V lost 0 bases and J lost 4, with 9 bases in between. The germline V gene has CDR1 KGHSH and CDR2 LQKENI. This CDR3 has 15 residues. For the CDR3, the DNA is TGTGCCAGCTCACCACCAGACGGGAATAATGAAAAACTGTTTTTT. As protein: CASSPPDGNNEKLFF. Combining the CDR3 with reference TRBV18 and TRBJ1-4 gives the whole variable domain NAGVMQNPRHLVRRRGQEARLRCSPMKGHSHVYWYRQLPEEGLKFMVYLQKENIIDESGMPKERFSAEFPKEGPSILRIQQVVRGDSAAYFCASSPPDGNNEKLFFGSGTQLSVL.

The chain carries TRBV18 and TRBJ2-3, with TRBD2 as a possible D gene (6 bases). The V end was cut by 2 bases, the J end by 0 bases, with 12 bases between. The CDR3 contains 16 residues. The germline V gene encodes CDR1 KGHSH and CDR2 LQKENI. This CDR3 reads CASSPTTGVSTDTQYF. Written as DNA, the CDR3 is TGTGCCAGCTCACCAACGACGGGGGTTAGCACAGATACGCAGTATTTT.

The chain has TRBV5-6 and TRBJ2-7; tentatively, D is TRBD2 (6 bases). This CDR3 comprises 14 residues. Germline-derived CDR1 and CDR2 are SGHDT and YYEEEE. The V and J ends lost 3 bases and 2 bases respectively, with 12 bases between them. CDR3 loop: CASSWRTTTYEQYF. The CDR3 region has the DNA TGTGCCAGCAGCTGGAGGACTACAACCTACGAGCAGTACTTC.

V gene TRBV5-1 combines with J gene TRBJ2-5; possible D gene TRBD2, 5 bases. The CDR3 sequence is 14 residues long. Germline CDR1 SGHRS, CDR2 YFSETQ. V gave up 0 bases and J gave up 3 bases, with 9 bases separating them. The CDR3 loop reads CASSLGGGKETQYF. The CDR3 DNA reads TGCGCCAGCAGCTTGGGAGGAGGCAAAGAGACCCAGTACTTC.

Points on this clone: A much larger clone sits a single nucleotide away, making a read error possible. The chain recombines TRBV2 with TRBJ1-2; maybe TRBD1 (5 bases). This CDR3 is built from 13 residues. The V gene's germline CDR1 is SNHLY and CDR2 FYNNEI. The V and J ends lost 2 bases and 4 bases respectively, with 8 bases between them. CDR3 residues: CASSEPRAYGYTF. CDR3 DNA: TGTGCCAGCAGTGAACCCAGGGCCTATGGCTACACCTTC. Full variable domain (missing parts from reference TRBV2 and TRBJ1-2): EPEVTQTPSHQVTQMGQEVILRCVPISNHLYFYWYRQILGQKVEFLVSFYNNEISEKSEIFDDQFSVERPDGSNFTLKIRSTKLEDSAMYFCASSEPRAYGYTFGSGTRLTVV.

The J gene is TRBJ2-7, the V gene TRBV27; weak D call: TRBD2 (5 bases). The CDR3 extends over 13 amino acids. V was cut by 6 bases and J by 2 bases, with 11 bases left in between. From germline, CDR1 is MNHEY and CDR2 SMNVEV (reference sequence). The CDR3 coding sequence is TGTGCCAGCAGATCTAACGGGGCCTACGAGCAGTACGTC. Translating gives CASRSNGAYEQYV.

About this clone: Different DNA sequences within this sample yield the same CDR3. The CDR3 DNA sequence: TGTGCCATCAGCACAGGGGGGCAAGAGACCCAGTACTTC. It is translated as CAISTGGQETQYF. This sequence joins TRBV10-3 and TRBJ2-5; TRBD1 matches 8 bases. The CDR3 loop spans 13 amino acids. V lost 6 bases to trimming and J lost 2 bases; unmatched junction nucleotides: 2. CDR1 and CDR2 from the germline V gene are ENHRY and SYGVKD.